This T cell receptor (beta chain) was sequenced during a study of shared clonotypes between healthy human individuals. Across the whole study: Each donor's CD8 memory used one plate, CD8 naive two, each CD4 subset three. Notes on the study in general: In a handful of donors, around 5% of naive CD4 clonotypes appeared in common. The low donor count limited represented genetic and exposure-history diversity.

To note about this clone: Antigen specificity is unknown.

Sequencing was at deep level. TCRdb keeps only in-frame clones here, not all; method: immunoSEQ multiplex PCR. The sample contains 780,000 or so clones, approximately 72% of which appear only once. The clonotype was recovered from a woman in her twenties or thirties in good health. Input material: memory CD4+ T cells sorted from blood. Subset indicated: CD45RA-negative fraction.

In DNA, the CDR3 is TGTGCCAGCAGTGGGACAGACCCGCCTCATGGCTACACCTTC. Its protein is CASSGTDPPHGYTF. The chain has TRBV6-1 and TRBJ1-2; D possibly corresponds to TRBD1 (6 bases). The length of the CDR3 is 14 residues. Germline lookup yields CDR1 MNHNS and CDR2 SASEGT. The germline V and J ends were trimmed by 4 bases and 6 bases, with 15 bases remaining between them.